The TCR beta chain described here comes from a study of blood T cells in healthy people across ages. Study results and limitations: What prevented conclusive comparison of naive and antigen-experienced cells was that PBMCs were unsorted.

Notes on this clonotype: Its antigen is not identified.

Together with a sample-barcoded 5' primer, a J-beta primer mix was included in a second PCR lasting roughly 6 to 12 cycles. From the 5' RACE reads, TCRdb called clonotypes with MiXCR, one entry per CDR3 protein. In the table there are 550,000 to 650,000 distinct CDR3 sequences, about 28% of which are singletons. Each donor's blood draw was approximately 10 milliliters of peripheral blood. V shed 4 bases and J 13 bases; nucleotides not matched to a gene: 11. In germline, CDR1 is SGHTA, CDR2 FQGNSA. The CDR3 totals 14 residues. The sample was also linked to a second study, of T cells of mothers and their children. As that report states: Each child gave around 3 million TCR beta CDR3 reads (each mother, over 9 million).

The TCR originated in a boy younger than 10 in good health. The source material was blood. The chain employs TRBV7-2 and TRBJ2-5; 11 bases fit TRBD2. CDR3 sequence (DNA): TGTGCCAGCAGCTCCGGACTAGCGGGTGGCTCGTGGTACTTC. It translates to CASSSGLAGGSWYF.